This T cell receptor (beta chain) originates from a study of blood T cell repertoires in COVID-19. Study overall: The United States, Italy and Spain supplied acute and convalescent COVID-19 samples.

This clone has only one observation. V lost 6 bases to trimming and J lost 1 base; unmatched junction nucleotides: 11. Germline V gives CDR1 DFQATT, CDR2 SNEGSKA (reference sequence). This CDR3 spans 16 amino acids. Original data processing: Cell counts per sample came from amplifying reference gene primers. Method: immunoSEQ multiplex PCR; TCRdb's copy keeps in-frame clones and lacks some. For V, J and clone size, that table is used; D and trimming come from the DNA. The data show tens of thousands of clones, approximately 93% seen once. This sequence was found in a woman in her sixties or seventies with COVID-19, enrolled during active disease. Sequenced: peripheral blood. V gene TRBV20-1 combines with J gene TRBJ2-2; 7 bases fit TRBD1. The CDR3 DNA reads as TGCAGTGCCAGTGGCACCGGGACAGTGAACACCGGGGAGCTGTTTTTT. It translates to CSASGTGTVNTGELFF.